Presented here are 28 T cell receptor beta chains from one specimen sequenced in a study of T cells in localized non-small cell lung cancer. Here immunoSEQ multiplex PCR was the method, and the copy in TCRdb shows in-frame clones only, minus some. The sample lists tens of thousands of clones, about 91% occurring once. The sample was peripheral blood, taken before any cancer treatment. These receptors originate from a man between 35 and 75 years old with stage I squamous cell lung carcinoma.

V and J are TRBV18 and TRBJ2-3; D is unclear. The CDR3 totals 12 residues. Trimming stripped 6 bases from V and 1 base from J, with 5 bases between. CDR1 and CDR2 from the germline V gene are KGHSH and LQKENI. CDR3 sequence reads: CASSRGTDTQYF. CDR3 DNA sequence: TGTGCCAGCTCTAGAGGCACAGATACGCAGTATTTT.

The chain links TRBV7-3 to TRBJ2-3; unclear D gene. This CDR3 comprises 13 residues. Germline V gene lookup returns CDR1 SGHTA and CDR2 FQGTGA. V dropped 4 bases and J dropped 3 bases, with 8 bases sitting between them. The CDR3, as DNA: TGTGCCAGCAGCTACGGCGGAACAGATACGCAGTATTTT. Amino acid sequence: CASSYGGTDTQYF.

The genes are TRBV7-2 and TRBJ1-6; unclear D gene. Trimming took off 0 bases at V and 9 bases at J, with 6 bases between the two ends. CDR1 is SGHTA, CDR2 FQGNSA, per germline. This CDR3 has 13 amino acids. Here the CDR3 reads CASSLALVSPLHF. The CDR3 DNA sequence: TGTGCCAGCAGCTTAGCGCTTGTTTCACCCCTCCACTTT.

The chain recombines TRBV18 with TRBJ2-7; 11 bases align to TRBD2. Trimming took 5 bases from V and 3 from J; bases not matched to a gene: 6. Germline V gene data show CDR1 as KGHSH and CDR2 as LQKENI. This CDR3 comprises 15 residues. CDR3 bases: TGTGCCAGCTCATCTCTAGCGGGGGGTAGCTACGAGCAGTACTTC. Amino acid sequence: CASSSLAGGSYEQYF.

V is TRBV5-1 and J is TRBJ1-1, with D possibly being TRBD1 (5 bases). Germline loops: CDR1 SGHRS, CDR2 YFSETQ. CDR3 size: 15 residues. Trimming stripped 0 bases from V and 5 bases from J, with 14 bases between. CDR3: CASSLDVAGSTEAFF. CDR3 coding DNA: TGCGCCAGCAGCTTGGATGTGGCAGGGAGTACTGAAGCTTTCTTT.

This clone was detected only once. The V call is TRBV19, the J call TRBJ2-6; D ambiguous. The CDR3 runs 15 residues. CDR1 and CDR2 (germline): LNHDA, SQIVND (reference sequence). Trimming pared 0 bases from V and 3 bases from J, leaving 6 bases between. CDR3 coding DNA: TGTGCCAGTAGTATAGACGCGTATGGGGCCAACGTCCTGACTTTC. Its protein is CASSIDAYGANVLTF.

The chain links TRBV4-1 to TRBJ1-2; 8 bases fit TRBD1. The CDR3 contains 17 residues. CDR1 and CDR2 from the germline V gene are MGHRA and YSYEKL. The J segment lost 4 bases and the V segment lost 4 bases, leaving 14 bases of the junction unmatched. In DNA, the CDR3 is TGCGCCAGCAGCCCTGGAAGACCGGGACAGGTCTTCTATGGCTACACCTTC. Translating it yields CASSPGRPGQVFYGYTF.

DNA of the CDR3: TGCAGCGCTAGACTAGCGGGGGCCACAGATACGCAGTATTTT. Protein sequence: CSARLAGATDTQYF. V usage is TRBV29-1 and J usage is TRBJ2-3; 12 nucleotides align to TRBD2. After removal of 7 bases from V and 2 bases from J, the junction contained 4 bases not matched to a gene. Germline V gene lookup returns CDR1 SQVTM and CDR2 ANQGSEA. The CDR3 runs to 14 residues.

V and J are TRBV13 and TRBJ2-7, with 8 positions matching TRBD2. V gave up 0 bases and J gave up 0 bases; unmatched junction bases: 1. Germline CDR1 is PRHDT and CDR2 is FYEKMQ (reference sequence). CDR3 length: 15 amino acids. The CDR3 sequence is CASSLGLAGSYEQYF. CDR3 DNA: TGTGCCAGCAGCTTAGGGCTAGCGGGCTCCTACGAGCAGTACTTC.

This chain joins TRBV4-1 and TRBJ1-1; 9 bases are shared with TRBD1. The CDR3 is 14 amino acids. V was clipped by 0 bases and J by 4 bases; unmatched bases: 0. CDR1 and CDR2 from the germline V gene are MGHRA and YSYEKL. CDR3 DNA sequence: TGCGCCAGCAGCCAAGAGGACAGGGGCACTGAAGCTTTCTTT. It translates to CASSQEDRGTEAFF.

This clone came up a few times. This rearrangement joins TRBV6-1 to TRBJ1-6, with D possibly being TRBD1 (6 bases). Between the trimmed V and J ends, which lost 6 bases and 9 bases, there was a span of 15 bases. CDR1 is MNHNS, CDR2 SASEGT, per germline. The CDR3 is 14 residues long. CDR3 nucleotide sequence: TGTGCCAGCAGCGCCAAACCACAGGGTTCACCCCTCCACTTT. The encoded protein is CASSAKPQGSPLHF.

The chain recombines TRBV10-3 with TRBJ2-3; 7 nucleotides agree with TRBD2. J was trimmed by 6 bases and V by 6 bases; bases with no gene match: 6. CDR1 and CDR2 (germline): ENHRY, SYGVKD. The CDR3 consists of 13 residues. In DNA form, the CDR3 reads TGTGCCATCAGACCAGCGGGGCCGGATACGCAGTATTTT. Translated, it gives CAIRPAGPDTQYF.

The rearrangement uses TRBV27 and TRBJ1-4, with D uncertain. V lost 8 bases and J lost 2, with 12 bases in between. Germline V gene sequence: CDR1 MNHEY, CDR2 SMNVEV (reference sequence). CDR3 length equals 14 residues. CDR3 residues: CASSPRVTNEKLFF. The DNA for the CDR3 is TGTGCCAGCTCCCCAAGGGTGACTAATGAAAAACTGTTTTTT.

V is TRBV6-5 and J is TRBJ1-5; a possible D gene is TRBD1 (6 bases). The CDR3 runs to 15 residues. Germline values: CDR1 MNHEY, CDR2 SVGAGI. Trimming took off 6 bases at V and 2 bases at J, with 14 bases between the two ends. CDR3 nucleotides: TGTGCCAGCAGACCCGGACAGCCTGGCAATCAGCCCCAGCATTTT. Protein: CASRPGQPGNQPQHF.

V gene TRBV7-8 combines with J gene TRBJ2-3; D is unresolved. The CDR3 loop spans 15 amino acids. Trimming stripped 5 bases from V and 0 bases from J, with 12 bases between. CDR1 is SGHVS, CDR2 FQNEAQ, per germline. This CDR3 reads CASSRRISSTDTQYF. The CDR3 region has the DNA TGTGCCAGCAGCCGCCGCATATCAAGCACAGATACGCAGTATTTT.

The rearrangement links TRBV7-2 to TRBJ1-6; no clear D. This CDR3 spans 16 amino acids. Germline CDR1 SGHTA, CDR2 FQGNSA. Trimming took off 0 bases at V and 0 bases at J, with 6 bases between the two ends. The CDR3 loop reads CASSLAPLSYNSPLHF. The CDR3 DNA sequence: TGTGCCAGCAGCTTAGCGCCCCTCTCCTATAATTCACCCCTCCACTTT.

This sequence joins TRBV10-3 and TRBJ1-2; D is unresolved. V was trimmed by 5 bases and J by 5 bases, leaving 12 bases between them. Germline CDR1 is ENHRY and CDR2 is SYGVKD. The CDR3 contains 13 residues. The DNA of the CDR3 is TGTGCCATCAGTACGGGCAGCGTATATGGCTACACCTTC. This encodes CAISTGSVYGYTF.

This sequence joins TRBV4-3 and TRBJ1-1; weak D call: TRBD1 (5 bases). The CDR3 contains 15 residues. The V and J ends lost 2 bases and 5 bases respectively, with 15 bases between them. The germline V gene has CDR1 LGHNA and CDR2 YSLEER. The CDR3 nucleotides are TGCGCCAGCAGCCAACTCCGTCTTGGGGGGACTGAAGCTTTCTTT. Its translation is CASSQLRLGGTEAFF.

This rearrangement joins TRBV6-6 to TRBJ2-7, with D tentatively TRBD1 (5 bases). The germline V gene has CDR1 MNHNY and CDR2 SVGAGI (reference sequence). This CDR3 spans 11 amino acids. Trimming stripped 2 bases from V and 6 bases from J, with 5 bases between. DNA of the CDR3: TGTGCCAGCAGTTACGACAGCGAGCAGTACTTC. It yields the protein CASSYDSEQYF.

This clone was seen more than once but under ten times. V usage is TRBV5-1 and J usage is TRBJ1-1; 10 bases are shared with TRBD1. The CDR3 length is 14 residues. Unmatched junction bases numbered 5, after V lost 4 bases and J lost 5 bases. CDR1 is SGHRS, CDR2 YFSETQ, per germline. This CDR3 is CASSQGQGSTEAFF. CDR3 in DNA: TGCGCCAGCAGCCAGGGACAGGGGAGTACTGAAGCTTTCTTT.

The chain recombines TRBV27 with TRBJ1-2; the D is unclear. The CDR3 runs to 12 residues. Germline V gene lookup returns CDR1 MNHEY and CDR2 SMNVEV (reference sequence). The germline V and J ends were trimmed by 2 bases and 1 base, with 2 bases remaining between them. The CDR3 loop is CASSLNNYGYTF. Here the CDR3 DNA reads TGTGCCAGCAGTTTAAATAACTATGGCTACACCTTC.

This sequence joins TRBV5-6 and TRBJ1-2, with D unclear. The germline gives CDR1 SGHDT, CDR2 YYEEEE. V was pared by 0 bases and J by 7 bases, with 10 bases between. The CDR3 spans 13 residues. The CDR3, as DNA: TGTGCCAGCAGCTTGGGTGGGTCCTCTGGCTACACCTTC. Translated: CASSLGGSSGYTF.

The V gene is TRBV6-4, the J gene TRBJ1-1; tentative D call: TRBD1 (6 bases). From germline, CDR1 is MRHNA and CDR2 SNTAGT. The V gene lost 0 bases and the J gene lost 10 bases, with 18 bases spanning the gap. This CDR3 comprises 15 residues. The DNA for the CDR3 is TGTGCCAGCAGTGACTCCGGGGGGCGGATGGTGAGAGCTTTCTTT. It is translated as CASSDSGGRMVRAFF.

The chain carries TRBV7-9 and TRBJ1-4; perhaps TRBD1 as D (5 bases). Germline lookup yields CDR1 SEHNR and CDR2 FQNEAQ (reference sequence). Trimming stripped 3 bases from V and 2 bases from J, with 22 bases between. The CDR3 length is 19 residues. The CDR3 DNA follows: TGTGCCAGCAGCTTTGTGTACGTAACGAGGGGTCCCACTAATGAAAAACTGTTTTTT. It yields the protein CASSFVYVTRGPTNEKLFF.

This chain connects TRBV5-1 to TRBJ2-3; D not certain. The CDR3 loop spans 15 amino acids. Germline lookup yields CDR1 SGHRS and CDR2 YFSETQ. Deletions cut 5 bases from V and 1 base from J, with 14 bases between. CDR3 sequence: CASRPLGHGTDTQYF. The CDR3, as DNA: TGCGCCAGCAGACCTCTAGGGCATGGCACAGATACGCAGTATTTT.

This chain joins TRBV2 and TRBJ2-7; 8 bases agree with TRBD2. The CDR3 is 14 amino acids. V trimming: 3 bases; J trimming: 2 bases; junction bases outside the gene matches: 3. The germline V gene encodes CDR1 SNHLY and CDR2 FYNNEI. The CDR3 reads CASSDRGGTYEQYF. The CDR3 DNA is TGTGCCAGCAGTGACCGGGGGGGGACCTACGAGCAGTACTTC.

About this clone itself: The same CDR3 can be traced to other DNA sequences in this sample. This chain joins TRBV10-3 and TRBJ1-5; D is possibly TRBD1 (5 bases). CDR1 and CDR2 from the germline V gene are ENHRY and SYGVKD. Trimming removed 2 bases at V and 0 bases at J, with 5 bases between. The CDR3 spans 14 residues. CDR3 sequence (DNA): TGTGCCATCAGTGAGGGGGCTAGCAATCAGCCCCAGCATTTT. It is translated as CAISEGASNQPQHF.

This clone was seen a handful of times. The rearrangement links TRBV7-9 to TRBJ2-7, with no clear D. The V gene's germline CDR1 is SEHNR and CDR2 FQNEAQ (reference sequence). Trimming shortened V by 3 bases and J by 0 bases, and 0 bases separated the two germline ends. The CDR3 is 11 amino acids. CDR3 in DNA: TGTGCCAGCAGCTTCTCCTACGAGCAGTACTTC. It codes for CASSFSYEQYF.